Each of the 25 T cell receptor beta chains below was sequenced from the same sample in a study of CD8+ T cells in alopecia areata. Extraction of RNA preceded its reverse transcription into cDNA, which served as the sequencing template. Here immunoSEQ multiplex PCR was the method, and the copy in TCRdb shows in-frame clones only, minus some. The repertoire includes about 97,000 clones, around 38% of them detected once, and 1% to 1.5% sits in the top ten. The specimen sequenced was CD4+ T cells sorted from blood. The source of these receptors is a human donor with alopecia areata.

This chain links TRBV7-6 with TRBJ2-1; 7 bases map to TRBD2. Germline CDR1 SGHVS, CDR2 FNYEAQ. V was clipped by 3 bases and J by 0 bases; unmatched bases: 2. The CDR3 runs 15 residues. CDR3 sequence (DNA): TGTGCCAGCAGCTTGAGCGGGGTCTCCTACAATGAGCAGTTCTTC. Translating gives CASSLSGVSYNEQFF.

This clone was seen only a few times. This chain links TRBV7-6 with TRBJ2-7; D ambiguous. CDR1 SGHVS and CDR2 FNYEAQ come from the germline V gene. The V gene lost 0 bases and the J gene lost 3 bases, with 6 bases spanning the gap. The CDR3 extends over 13 amino acids. The CDR3 nucleotides read TGTGCCAGCAGCTTAGCGGCAGACTACGAGCAGTACTTC. As protein: CASSLAADYEQYF.

This chain connects TRBV30 to TRBJ2-5; 7 nucleotides line up with TRBD2. The CDR3 is 15 amino acids. V trimming: 2 bases; J trimming: 4 bases; junction bases outside the gene matches: 10. Germline CDR1 and CDR2: GTSNPN and SVGIG (reference sequence). The CDR3 nucleotides read TGTGCCTGGAGTCTGGGGGGGAGTGGGGCAGAGACCCAGTACTTC. This codes for CAWSLGGSGAETQYF.

The chain recombines TRBV6-1 with TRBJ2-5; 9 bases align to TRBD2. The CDR3 runs to 16 residues. The germline CDR1 and CDR2 sequences are MNHNS and SASEGT. V trimming: 3 bases; J trimming: 5 bases; junction bases outside the gene matches: 10. The CDR3 reads CASSDFASGAGETQYF. The CDR3 DNA reads as TGTGCCAGCAGTGATTTCGCTAGCGGGGCGGGGGAGACCCAGTACTTC.

The chain combines TRBV6-5 with TRBJ2-7, with TRBD1 matching over 7 bases. Germline CDR1 MNHEY, CDR2 SVGAGI. This CDR3 is built from 15 residues. The V gene end was trimmed by 6 bases and the J gene end by 2 bases; junction bases not matched to a gene: 10. CDR3 nucleotide sequence: TGTGCCAGCAGAGCAGACAGGGCCTACACCTACGAGCAGTACTTC. Translating it yields CASRADRAYTYEQYF.

The rearrangement joins TRBV15 to TRBJ2-7; 8 positions agree with TRBD2. Germline assignment: CDR1 LNHNV and CDR2 YYDKDF (reference sequence). There are 15 residues in the CDR3. V lost 0 bases, J lost 2 bases, and 3 bases stayed unmatched. The CDR3 region has the DNA TGTGCCACCAGCAGAGAGGGCGGGGGGCCCTACGAGCAGTACTTC. Protein sequence: CATSREGGGPYEQYF.

This chain joins TRBV20-1 and TRBJ2-7; D uncertain. Germline V gives CDR1 DFQATT, CDR2 SNEGSKA (reference sequence). This CDR3 has 11 residues. V was trimmed by 6 bases and J by 2 bases, leaving 8 bases between them. The CDR3 region has the DNA TGCAGTGCCTCAACAACCTACGAGCAGTACTTC. This translates into CSASTTYEQYF.

This clone was recorded a few times. The chain joins TRBV15 to TRBJ1-5, with TRBD1 matching over 9 bases. Germline assignment: CDR1 LNHNV and CDR2 YYDKDF (reference sequence). With V trimmed by 1 base and J by 7 bases, 5 bases remained unmatched. This CDR3 has 15 residues. Here the CDR3 DNA reads TGTGCCACCAGCAGAGTGGGACAGGGTGGCCAGCCCCAGCATTTT. This codes for CATSRVGQGGQPQHF.

The genes are TRBV9 and TRBJ2-1; no clear D. The germline gives CDR1 SGDLS, CDR2 YYNGEE. There are 14 residues in the CDR3. Trimming removed 0 bases from V and 6 bases from J, with 10 bases in between. In DNA, the CDR3 is TGTGCCAGCAGCGTAGTTGTCAGCCGCAATGAGCAGTTCTTC. Its translation is CASSVVVSRNEQFF.

The sample holds a few counts of this clone. V is TRBV14 and J is TRBJ2-1; D possibly matches TRBD1 or TRBD2 (6 bases each). This CDR3 contains 15 residues. Deletions cut 2 bases from V and 4 bases from J, with 12 bases between. The germline V gene has CDR1 SGHDN and CDR2 FVKESK. The CDR3 loop reads CASSQFGGGYNEQFF. The CDR3 bases are TGTGCCAGCAGCCAATTCGGGGGCGGATACAATGAGCAGTTCTTC.

The V and J genes are TRBV30 and TRBJ2-5; a possible D gene is TRBD2 (6 bases). Between the trimmed V and J ends, which lost 4 bases and 1 base, there was a span of 10 bases. CDR1 and CDR2 (germline): GTSNPN, SVGIG (reference sequence). The CDR3 extends over 13 amino acids. The CDR3 loop is CAWTGDFQETQYF. In DNA, the CDR3 is TGTGCCTGGACCGGGGACTTCCAAGAGACCCAGTACTTC.

The chain has TRBV11-2 and TRBJ2-7; D call uncertain. Trimming removed 3 bases from V and 0 bases from J, with 0 bases in between. Germline V gene sequence: CDR1 SGHAT, CDR2 FQNNGV. The CDR3 sequence is 11 residues long. The CDR3: CASSFSYEQYF. Written as DNA, the CDR3 is TGTGCCAGCAGCTTCTCCTACGAGCAGTACTTC.

The CDR3 region is CAWGARPGELFF. Here the CDR3 DNA reads TGTGCCTGGGGAGCTCGGCCCGGGGAGCTGTTTTTT. The chain joins TRBV30 to TRBJ2-2; no definite D call. The CDR3 is 12 residues long. Germline V CDR1 and CDR2: GTSNPN, SVGIG (reference sequence). V was cut by 5 bases and J by 6 bases, with 10 bases left in between.

The chain couples TRBV9 to TRBJ2-3, with D possibly being TRBD1 (6 bases). Germline values: CDR1 SGDLS, CDR2 YYNGEE. V was cut by 4 bases and J by 3 bases, with 18 bases left in between. The CDR3 is made up of 16 amino acids. The CDR3 sequence: CASSPRGRPSTDTQYF. For the CDR3, the DNA is TGTGCCAGCAGCCCAAGGGGGAGACCTTCTACAGATACGCAGTATTTT.

V gene TRBV5-1 combines with J gene TRBJ2-3; TRBD2 aligns across 9 bases. Germline V gene data show CDR1 as SGHRS and CDR2 as YFSETQ. V was clipped by 0 bases and J by 1 base; unmatched bases: 3. There are 16 residues in the CDR3. The CDR3 region is CASSLVSSGGTDTQYF. DNA for the CDR3: TGCGCCAGCAGCTTGGTCTCTAGCGGGGGCACAGATACGCAGTATTTT.

CDR3 sequence reads: CSASLVDTQYF. The DNA of the CDR3 is TGCAGTGCTAGTTTAGTGGATACGCAGTATTTT. The V call is TRBV20-1, the J call TRBJ2-3; D uncertain. V shed 3 bases and J shed 6 bases, with 7 bases lying between them. The CDR3 sequence is 11 residues long. CDR1 and CDR2 from the germline V gene are DFQATT and SNEGSKA (reference sequence).

V is TRBV10-3 and J is TRBJ2-5; D not resolved. From germline, CDR1 is ENHRY and CDR2 SYGVKD. The CDR3 extends over 12 amino acids. Trimming removed 3 bases at V and 5 bases at J, with 7 bases between. The CDR3 bases are TGTGCCATCAGTGATAATATCGAGACCCAGTACTTC. This gives the protein CAISDNIETQYF.

The chain couples TRBV30 to TRBJ1-5; a weak D match, TRBD1 (5 bases). Trimming cost V 5 bases and J 4 bases, with 12 bases left between them. Germline-derived CDR1 and CDR2 are GTSNPN and SVGIG (reference sequence). The CDR3 has 13 residues. CDR3 sequence reads: CAWASGANQPQHF. CDR3 sequence (DNA): TGTGCCTGGGCGAGCGGGGCGAATCAGCCCCAGCATTTT.

This clone was observed a handful of times. The V and J genes are TRBV4-3 and TRBJ2-7; tentative D call: TRBD2 (5 bases). V lost 0 bases and J lost 7, with 19 bases in between. This CDR3 has 16 residues. In germline, CDR1 is LGHNA, CDR2 YSLEER. In nucleotides, the CDR3 is TGCGCCAGCAGCCAAGATTCTGCGTCGGGGTTCCGGGAGCAGTACTTC. Translating it yields CASSQDSASGFREQYF.

The chain combines TRBV29-1 with TRBJ1-2; 7 bases are shared with TRBD1. CDR1 and CDR2 (germline): SQVTM, ANQGSEA. The J segment lost 4 bases and the V segment lost 6 bases, leaving 8 bases of the junction unmatched. The CDR3 is made up of 13 amino acids. CDR3 amino acids: CSVLSGTVYGYTF. The CDR3 coding sequence is TGCAGCGTCCTCTCCGGGACAGTCTATGGCTACACCTTC.

This chain uses TRBV18 with TRBJ2-7; D gene uncertain. Trimming cost V 3 bases and J 1 base, with 16 bases left between them. Germline-derived CDR1 and CDR2 are KGHSH and LQKENI. This CDR3 comprises 16 residues. The DNA for the CDR3 is TGTGCCAGCTCACCGGGCGGCCCTATGGCATCCTACGAGCAGTACTTC. Amino acids: CASSPGGPMASYEQYF.

This chain joins TRBV7-2 and TRBJ2-3; the match to TRBD2 covers 12 bases. Trimming cost V 5 bases and J 4 bases; bases outside gene matches: 10. The CDR3 has 17 amino acids. Germline CDR1 is SGHTA and CDR2 is FQGNSA. The CDR3 loop reads CASSLSSSGGAADTQYF. The CDR3 coding sequence is TGTGCCAGCAGCCTCTCTTCTAGCGGGGGGGCCGCAGATACGCAGTATTTT.

The chain combines TRBV5-1 with TRBJ2-1, with TRBD2 identical over 9 bases. The CDR3 sequence is 19 residues long. V dropped 0 bases and J dropped 8; count of bases not matched to a gene: 18. Germline V CDR1 and CDR2: SGHRS, YFSETQ. The CDR3 spells CASSLGPRGTSGLNYEQFF. The DNA for the CDR3 is TGCGCCAGCAGCTTGGGACCTCGGGGAACTAGCGGGTTAAATTATGAGCAGTTCTTC.

The gene calls are TRBV5-1 and TRBJ2-6, with TRBD1 identical over 7 bases. Trimming at V came to 1 base and at J to 0 bases, leaving 7 bases not matched to a gene. The CDR3 consists of 18 residues. In germline, CDR1 is SGHRS, CDR2 YFSETQ. The CDR3 DNA reads TGCGCCAGCAGCTTGCTTGGGACAGACTTCTCTGGGGCCAACGTCCTGACTTTC. Amino acids: CASSLLGTDFSGANVLTF.

The V and J genes are TRBV30 and TRBJ2-4, with D unresolved. This CDR3 has 17 amino acids. V was trimmed by 0 bases and J by 0 bases, leaving 15 bases between them. Germline assignment: CDR1 GTSNPN and CDR2 SVGIG (reference sequence). The CDR3 sequence: CAWSVPGTQLAKNIQYF. The DNA for the CDR3 is TGTGCCTGGAGTGTACCTGGTACCCAATTAGCCAAAAACATTCAGTACTTC.